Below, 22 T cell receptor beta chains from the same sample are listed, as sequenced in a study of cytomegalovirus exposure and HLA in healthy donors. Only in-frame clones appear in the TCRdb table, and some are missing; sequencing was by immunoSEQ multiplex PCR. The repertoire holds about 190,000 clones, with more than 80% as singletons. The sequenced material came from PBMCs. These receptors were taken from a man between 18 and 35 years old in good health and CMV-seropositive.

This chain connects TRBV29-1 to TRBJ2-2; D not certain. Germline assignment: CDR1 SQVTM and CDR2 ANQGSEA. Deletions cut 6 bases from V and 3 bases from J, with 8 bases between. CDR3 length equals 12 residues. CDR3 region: CSVERHTGELFF. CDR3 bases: TGCAGCGTGGAGAGACACACCGGGGAGCTGTTTTTT.

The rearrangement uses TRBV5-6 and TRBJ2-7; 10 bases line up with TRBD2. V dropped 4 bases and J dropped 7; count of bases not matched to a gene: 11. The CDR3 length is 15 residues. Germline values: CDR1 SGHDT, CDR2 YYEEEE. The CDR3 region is CASSVSAGGTREQYF. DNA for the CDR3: TGTGCCAGCAGCGTCTCAGCGGGAGGGACGAGGGAGCAGTACTTC.

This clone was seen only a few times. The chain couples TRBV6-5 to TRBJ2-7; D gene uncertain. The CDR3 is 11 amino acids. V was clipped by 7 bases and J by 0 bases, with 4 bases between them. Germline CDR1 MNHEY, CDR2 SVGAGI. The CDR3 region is CASKSSYEQYF. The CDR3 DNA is TGTGCCAGCAAGAGCTCCTACGAGCAGTACTTC.

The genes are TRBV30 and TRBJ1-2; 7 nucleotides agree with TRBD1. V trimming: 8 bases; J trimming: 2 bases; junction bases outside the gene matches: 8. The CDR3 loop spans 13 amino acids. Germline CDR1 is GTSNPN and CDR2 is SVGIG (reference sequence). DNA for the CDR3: TGTGCCGGCCCACGGGACAGCAACTATGGCTACACCTTC. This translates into CAGPRDSNYGYTF.

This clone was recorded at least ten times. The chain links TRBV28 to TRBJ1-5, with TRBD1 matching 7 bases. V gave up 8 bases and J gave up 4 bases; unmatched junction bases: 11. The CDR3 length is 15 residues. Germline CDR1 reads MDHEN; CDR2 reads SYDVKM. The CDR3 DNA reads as TGTGCCAGCGTCGAATCGACAGGGAAAAATCAGCCCCAGCATTTT. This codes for CASVESTGKNQPQHF.

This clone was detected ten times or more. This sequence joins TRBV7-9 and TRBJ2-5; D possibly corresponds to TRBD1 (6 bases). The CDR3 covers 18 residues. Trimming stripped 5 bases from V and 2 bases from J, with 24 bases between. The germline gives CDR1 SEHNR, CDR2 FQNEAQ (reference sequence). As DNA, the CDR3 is TGTGCCAGCAGCGGAGAGGGGCATCGGGACACAGTACAAGAGACCCAGTACTTC. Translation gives CASSGEGHRDTVQETQYF.

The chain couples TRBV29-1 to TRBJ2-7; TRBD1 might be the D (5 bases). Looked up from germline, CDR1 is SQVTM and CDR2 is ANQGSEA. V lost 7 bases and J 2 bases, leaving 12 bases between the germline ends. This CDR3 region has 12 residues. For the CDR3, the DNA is TGCAGCGCTCAGGGTCGCCCCTACGAGCAGTACTTC. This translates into CSAQGRPYEQYF.

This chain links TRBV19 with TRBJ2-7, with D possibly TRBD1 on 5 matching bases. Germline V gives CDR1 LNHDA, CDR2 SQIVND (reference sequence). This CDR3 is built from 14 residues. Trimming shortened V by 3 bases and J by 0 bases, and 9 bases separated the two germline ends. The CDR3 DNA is TGTGCCAGTAGTATTAAGGGGCTCTCCTACGAGCAGTACTTC. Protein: CASSIKGLSYEQYF. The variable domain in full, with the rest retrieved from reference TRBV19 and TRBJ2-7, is DGGITQSPKYLFRKEGQNVTLSCEQNLNHDAMYWYRQDPGQGLRLIYYSQIVNDFQKGDIAEGYSVSREKKESFPLTVTSAQKNPTAFYLCASSIKGLSYEQYFGPGTRLTVT.

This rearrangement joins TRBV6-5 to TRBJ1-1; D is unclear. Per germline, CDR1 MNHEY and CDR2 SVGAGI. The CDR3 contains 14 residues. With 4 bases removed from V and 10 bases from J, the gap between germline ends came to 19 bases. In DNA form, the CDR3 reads TGTGCCAGCAGTTTCCGAGAGGAGAGTCGGAGAGCTTTCTTT. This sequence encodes CASSFREESRRAFF.

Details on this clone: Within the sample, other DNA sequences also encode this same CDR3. The CDR3 reads CAWSVLRNEQFF. The CDR3 bases are TGTGCCTGGAGTGTACTAAGGAATGAGCAGTTCTTC. The chain joins TRBV30 to TRBJ2-1; no reliable D call. The CDR3 sequence is 12 residues long. V dropped 0 bases and J dropped 7 bases, with 7 bases sitting between them. CDR1 and CDR2 from the germline V gene are GTSNPN and SVGIG (reference sequence). The whole variable domain, remainder taken from reference TRBV30 and TRBJ2-1, is SQTIHQWPATLVQPVGSPLSLECTVEGTSNPNLYWYRQAAGRGLQLLFYSVGIGQISSEVPQNLSASRPQDRQFILSSKKLLLSDSGFYLCAWSVLRNEQFFGPGTRLTVL.

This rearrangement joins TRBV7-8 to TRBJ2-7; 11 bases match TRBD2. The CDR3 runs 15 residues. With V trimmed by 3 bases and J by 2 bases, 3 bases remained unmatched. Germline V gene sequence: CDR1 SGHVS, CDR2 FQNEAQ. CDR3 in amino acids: CASSLTSGTTYEQYF. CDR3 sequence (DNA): TGTGCCAGCAGCTTGACTAGCGGGACTACCTACGAGCAGTACTTC.

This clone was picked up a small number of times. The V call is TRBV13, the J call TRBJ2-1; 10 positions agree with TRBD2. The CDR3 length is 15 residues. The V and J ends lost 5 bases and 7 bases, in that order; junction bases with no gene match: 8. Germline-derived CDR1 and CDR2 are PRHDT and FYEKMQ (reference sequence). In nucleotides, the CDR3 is TGTGCCAGCAGCCCCTCCCTAGCGGGAGCTAATGAGCAGTTCTTC. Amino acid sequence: CASSPSLAGANEQFF.

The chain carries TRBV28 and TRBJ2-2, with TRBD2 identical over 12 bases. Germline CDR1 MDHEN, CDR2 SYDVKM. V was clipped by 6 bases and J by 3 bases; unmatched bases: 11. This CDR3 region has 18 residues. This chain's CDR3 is CASSLPLAGGKYTGELFF. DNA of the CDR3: TGTGCCAGCAGCCTGCCCCTAGCGGGAGGGAAGTACACCGGGGAGCTGTTTTTT.

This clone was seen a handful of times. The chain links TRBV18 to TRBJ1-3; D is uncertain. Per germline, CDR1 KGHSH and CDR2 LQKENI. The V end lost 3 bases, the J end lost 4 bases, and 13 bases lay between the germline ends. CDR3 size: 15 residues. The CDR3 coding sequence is TGTGCCAGCTCACCCCGGCGGGGAAACGGAAACACCATATATTTT. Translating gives CASSPRRGNGNTIYF.

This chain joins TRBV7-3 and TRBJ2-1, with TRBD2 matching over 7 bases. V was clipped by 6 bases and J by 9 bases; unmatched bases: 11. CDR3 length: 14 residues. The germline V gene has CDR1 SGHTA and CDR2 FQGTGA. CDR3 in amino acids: CASRRESGSSEQFF. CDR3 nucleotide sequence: TGTGCCAGCAGGCGGGAGAGTGGGAGTAGTGAGCAGTTCTTC.

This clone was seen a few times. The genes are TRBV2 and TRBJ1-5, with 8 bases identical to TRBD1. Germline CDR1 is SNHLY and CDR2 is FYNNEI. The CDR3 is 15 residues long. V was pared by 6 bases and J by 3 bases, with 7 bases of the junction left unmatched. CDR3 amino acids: CASRLDRADNQPQHF. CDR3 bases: TGTGCCAGCAGGCTGGACAGGGCAGACAATCAGCCCCAGCATTTT.

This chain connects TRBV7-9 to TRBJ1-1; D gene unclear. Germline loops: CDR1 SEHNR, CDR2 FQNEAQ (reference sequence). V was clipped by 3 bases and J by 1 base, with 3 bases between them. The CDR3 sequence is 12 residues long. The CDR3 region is CASSFGNTEAFF. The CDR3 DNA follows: TGTGCCAGCAGCTTCGGGAACACTGAAGCTTTCTTT. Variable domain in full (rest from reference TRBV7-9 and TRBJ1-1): DTGVSQNPRHKITKRGQNVTFRCDPISEHNRLYWYRQTLGQGPEFLTYFQNEAQLEKSRLLSDRFSAERPKGSFSTLEIQRTEQGDSAMYLCASSFGNTEAFFGQGTRLTVV.

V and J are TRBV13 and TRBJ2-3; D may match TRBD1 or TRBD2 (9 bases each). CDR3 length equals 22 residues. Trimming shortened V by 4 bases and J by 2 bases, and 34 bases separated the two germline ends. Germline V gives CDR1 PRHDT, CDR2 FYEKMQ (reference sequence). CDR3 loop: CASSSSGTGLIGREGNTDTQYF. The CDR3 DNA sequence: TGTGCCAGCAGCTCCTCCGGGACAGGGCTCATCGGGCGGGAGGGTAACACAGATACGCAGTATTTT.

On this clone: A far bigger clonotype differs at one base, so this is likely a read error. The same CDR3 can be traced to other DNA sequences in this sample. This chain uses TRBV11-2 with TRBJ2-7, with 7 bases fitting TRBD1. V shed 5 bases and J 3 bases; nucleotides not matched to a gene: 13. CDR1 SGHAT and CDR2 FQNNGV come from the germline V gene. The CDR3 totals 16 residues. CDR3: CASSQVRDSGGYEQYF. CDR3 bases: TGTGCCAGCAGCCAAGTCAGGGACAGTGGAGGCTACGAGCAGTACTTC.

The CDR3 loop reads CASSLGVREEGYTF. CDR3 coding DNA: TGCGCCAGCAGCTTGGGGGTCAGGGAGGAGGGCTACACCTTC. This chain links TRBV5-1 with TRBJ1-2; possibly TRBD1 for D (5 bases). The CDR3 sequence is 14 residues long. The ends were cut back, 0 bases at V and 8 bases at J, with 14 bases in the middle. The germline V gene encodes CDR1 SGHRS and CDR2 YFSETQ.

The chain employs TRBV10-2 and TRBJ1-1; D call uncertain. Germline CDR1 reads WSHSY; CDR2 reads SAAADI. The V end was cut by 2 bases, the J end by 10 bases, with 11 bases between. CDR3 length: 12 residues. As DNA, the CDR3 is TGCGCCAGCAGTGAGGGGCCATCTGGAGCTTTCTTT. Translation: CASSEGPSGAFF.

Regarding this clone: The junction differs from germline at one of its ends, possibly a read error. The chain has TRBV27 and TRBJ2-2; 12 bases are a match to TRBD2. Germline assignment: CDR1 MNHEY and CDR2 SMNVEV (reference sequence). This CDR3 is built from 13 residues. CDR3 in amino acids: CASSPRTSGKLFF. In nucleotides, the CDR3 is TGTGCCAGCAGTCCCAGGACTAGCGGGAAGCTGTTTTTT.